These 10 T cell receptor beta chains were sequenced from one sample in a study of Ad26.COV2.S vaccination and SARS-CoV-2 variants. The protocol was immunoSEQ multiplex PCR, while the TCRdb copy is restricted to in-frame clones and leaves out a portion. The data hold about 390,000 clones, with approximately 90% observed a single time. Treatment described: roughly 18 received Ad26.COV2.S at low or high dose, single or two shots; about 5 received placebo; per-sample allocation not given. Sampling took place 63 days after the first vaccine or placebo injection. Here the sequenced sample was peripheral blood, taken in a trial of Ad26.COV2.S vaccine versus placebo. These receptors were collected from a person aged 18-65 years who received the Ad26.COV2.S COVID-19 vaccine or a placebo.

The chain uses TRBV5-1 and TRBJ2-7; 10 bases are a match to TRBD1. In germline, CDR1 is SGHRS, CDR2 YFSETQ. CDR3 length: 14 amino acids. Trimming cost V 5 bases and J 4 bases; bases outside gene matches: 6. CDR3 nucleotide sequence: TGCGCCAGCAGGACTCCGGGACAGGGGTACGAGCAGTACTTC. Translating gives CASRTPGQGYEQYF.

The rearrangement uses TRBV29-1 and TRBJ1-1; D ambiguous. Trimming took 6 bases from V and 1 from J, leaving 9 bases between them. The germline V gene has CDR1 SQVTM and CDR2 ANQGSEA. The length of the CDR3 is 12 residues. In DNA, the CDR3 is TGCAGCGTGACTCGGGGGAACACTGAAGCTTTCTTT. Translation: CSVTRGNTEAFF.

This sequence joins TRBV10-3 and TRBJ2-6; tentatively, D is TRBD2 (5 bases). Looked up from germline, CDR1 is ENHRY and CDR2 is SYGVKD. CDR3 length: 15 residues. V gave up 6 bases and J gave up 4 bases, with 13 bases separating them. The CDR3, as DNA: TGTGCCATCAGAGACGGGGAAACAGGGGCCAACGTCCTGACTTTC. This encodes CAIRDGETGANVLTF.

The rearrangement uses TRBV5-1 and TRBJ1-4; tentative D call: TRBD1 (6 bases). Trimming took 6 bases from V and 3 from J, leaving 12 bases between them. Germline V gives CDR1 SGHRS, CDR2 YFSETQ. This CDR3 region has 14 residues. CDR3 in DNA: TGCGCCAGCAACGACGGGGGGCCTAATGAAAAACTGTTTTTT. Its protein is CASNDGGPNEKLFF.

The chain carries TRBV12-3 or TRBV12-4 and TRBJ2-4, with D tentatively TRBD1 (6 bases). This CDR3 contains 13 residues. The V and J ends lost 3 bases and 8 bases respectively, with 11 bases between them. The CDR3 nucleotides are TGTGCCAGCAGTTTTCAACAGGGTGACATTCAGTACTTC. This gives the protein CASSFQQGDIQYF.

The V and J genes are TRBV5-3 and TRBJ2-5; 9 nucleotides align to TRBD1. TRBV5-3 is classed as an ORF, of uncertain function. J was trimmed by 5 bases and V by 7 bases; bases with no gene match: 3. This CDR3 contains 12 residues. The CDR3 bases are TGTGCCAGAGACAGGGGGTCGGAGACCCAGTACTTC. Translation: CARDRGSETQYF.

This clone was recorded once. CDR3 sequence (DNA): TGTGCCAGCAGATTTAGTGGGGTTAGCGACGAGCAGTTCTTC. Its protein product is CASRFSGVSDEQFF. V gene TRBV11-2 combines with J gene TRBJ2-1; TRBD2 might be the D (5 bases). Germline values: CDR1 SGHAT, CDR2 FQNNGV. V was trimmed by 6 bases and J by 10 bases, leaving 19 bases between them. This CDR3 has 14 residues. The variable domain in full, with the rest retrieved from reference TRBV11-2 and TRBJ2-1, is EAGVAQSPRYKIIEKRQSVAFWCNPISGHATLYWYQQILGQGPKLLIQFQNNGVVDDSQLPKDRFSAERLKGVDSTLKIQPAKLEDSAVYLCASRFSGVSDEQFFGPGTRLTVL.

This sequence joins TRBV6-6 and TRBJ1-2; D gene unclear. Germline loops: CDR1 MNHNY, CDR2 SVGAGI (reference sequence). This CDR3 is 11 amino acids long. V lost 8 bases, J lost 8 bases, and 12 bases lay in between. Written as DNA, the CDR3 is TGTGCCAGCTTCGGCCCCCCGGGCTACACCTTC. Residues: CASFGPPGYTF.

The rearrangement joins TRBV5-1 to TRBJ2-1; 9 bases map to TRBD1. This CDR3 has 15 amino acids. CDR1 is SGHRS, CDR2 YFSETQ, per germline. Losses at the gene ends were 4 bases for V and 14 bases for J; bases not matched to a gene: 16. The CDR3 nucleotides read TGCGCCAGCAGCCGGGACAGGGAAGAAGGTCAAGGGGAGTTCTTC. Translated: CASSRDREEGQGEFF.

The chain joins TRBV11-2 to TRBJ1-4; possible D gene TRBD1, 5 bases. Germline V gene sequence: CDR1 SGHAT, CDR2 FQNNGV. The CDR3 is 17 residues long. V was shortened by 4 bases and J by 3 bases, with 18 bases between the two germline ends. The CDR3 protein is CASSSRSAGPSNEKLFF. The CDR3, as DNA: TGTGCCAGCAGCTCCCGCTCAGCGGGGCCATCTAATGAAAAACTGTTTTTT.